The source of this T cell receptor (beta chain) is a study of blood T cell repertoires in COVID-19. There are 16 residues in the CDR3. Germline values: CDR1 MDHEN, CDR2 SYDVKM. The V and J ends lost 5 bases and 0 bases, in that order; junction bases with no gene match: 6. Profiling relied on immunoSEQ multiplex PCR, and the TCRdb table lists in-frame clones only, not all of them. Among approximately 170,000 clones listed, 70% to 85% were seen once. V is TRBV28 and J is TRBJ2-3; 9 bases line up with TRBD1. The clonotype originates from an older man with COVID-19, enrolled during active disease. Source material: peripheral blood. CDR3 amino acids: CASSTPGQGSTDTQYF. The CDR3 DNA sequence: TGTGCCAGCAGTACCCCGGGACAGGGTAGCACAGATACGCAGTATTTT.